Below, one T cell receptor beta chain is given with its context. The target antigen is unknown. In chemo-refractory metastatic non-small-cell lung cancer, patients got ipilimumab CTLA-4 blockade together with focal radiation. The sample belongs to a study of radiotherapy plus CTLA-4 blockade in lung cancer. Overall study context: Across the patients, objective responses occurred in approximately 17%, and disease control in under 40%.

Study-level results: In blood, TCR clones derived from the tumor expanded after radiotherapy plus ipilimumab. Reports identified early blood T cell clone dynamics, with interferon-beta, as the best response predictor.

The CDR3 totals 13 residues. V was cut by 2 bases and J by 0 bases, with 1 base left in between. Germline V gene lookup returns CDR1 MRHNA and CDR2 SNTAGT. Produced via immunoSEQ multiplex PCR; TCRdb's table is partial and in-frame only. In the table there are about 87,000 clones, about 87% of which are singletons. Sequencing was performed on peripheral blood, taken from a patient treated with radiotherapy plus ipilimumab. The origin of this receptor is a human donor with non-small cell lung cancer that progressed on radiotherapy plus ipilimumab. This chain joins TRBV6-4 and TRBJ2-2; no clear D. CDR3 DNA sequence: TGTGCCAGCAGTGACCCGAACACCGGGGAGCTGTTTTTT. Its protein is CASSDPNTGELFF.